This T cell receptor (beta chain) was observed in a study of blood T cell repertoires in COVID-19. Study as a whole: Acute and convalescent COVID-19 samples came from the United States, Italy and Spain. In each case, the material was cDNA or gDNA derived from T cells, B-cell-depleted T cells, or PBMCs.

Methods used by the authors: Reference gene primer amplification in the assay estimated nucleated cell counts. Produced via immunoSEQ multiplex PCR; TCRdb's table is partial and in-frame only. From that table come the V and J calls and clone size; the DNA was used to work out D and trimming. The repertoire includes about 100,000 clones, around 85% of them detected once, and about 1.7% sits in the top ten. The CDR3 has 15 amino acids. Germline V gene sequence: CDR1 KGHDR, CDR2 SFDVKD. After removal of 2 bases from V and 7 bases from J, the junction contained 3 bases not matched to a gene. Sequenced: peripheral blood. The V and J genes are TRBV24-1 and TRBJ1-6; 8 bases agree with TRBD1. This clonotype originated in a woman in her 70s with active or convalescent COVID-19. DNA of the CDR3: TGTGCCACCAGTGATTCGACAGGGGCCAATTCACCCCTCCACTTT. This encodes CATSDSTGANSPLHF.